One sample yielded the 11 T cell receptor beta chains listed below, sequenced in a study of OX40 agonist ivuxolimab in advanced cancers. The assay was immunoSEQ multiplex PCR, and TCRdb's table has in-frame clones only and misses some. The sample lists about 98,000 clones; 70% to 90% were seen once. The material was CD4+ or CD8+ T cells sorted from blood, obtained in a trial of the OX40 agonist ivuxolimab. The receptors here all came from an adult with an advanced solid tumor such as melanoma, head and neck, liver or kidney cancer.

The chain links TRBV11-2 to TRBJ1-2, with 7 positions matching TRBD1. With 6 bases clipped from V and 6 bases from J, the junction kept 7 bases outside the gene matches. CDR1 is SGHAT and CDR2 is FQNNGV in the germline V gene. The CDR3 consists of 13 residues. CDR3 region: CASSQQGPDGYTF. In DNA form, the CDR3 reads TGTGCCAGCAGTCAACAGGGGCCTGATGGCTACACCTTC.

This clone was recorded once. The chain uses TRBV7-3 and TRBJ1-2; 9 bases are a match to TRBD1. V trimming: 5 bases; J trimming: 4 bases; junction bases outside the gene matches: 8. Germline CDR1 is SGHTA and CDR2 is FQGTGA. This CDR3 is 15 amino acids long. The CDR3 reads CASSPDRGGLYGYTF. Written as DNA, the CDR3 is TGTGCCAGCAGCCCGGACAGGGGTGGGCTCTATGGCTACACCTTC. The full variable domain, completed using reference TRBV7-3 and TRBJ1-2, is GAGVSQTPSNKVTEKGKYVELRCDPISGHTALYWYRQSLGQGPEFLIYFQGTGAADDSGLPNDRFFAVRPEGSVSTLKIQRTERGDSAVYLCASSPDRGGLYGYTFGSGTRLTVV.

The CDR3, as DNA: TGTGCCAGCAACTCGCCACAGGGAAGGAATGGCTACACCTTC. Translated, it gives CASNSPQGRNGYTF. The chain uses TRBV13 and TRBJ1-2; possible D gene TRBD1, 6 bases. The CDR3 runs to 14 residues. Germline assignment: CDR1 PRHDT and CDR2 FYEKMQ (reference sequence). V was pared by 7 bases and J by 6 bases, with 18 bases between. The full variable domain, with the rest looked up from reference TRBV13 and TRBJ1-2, is AAGVIQSPRHLIKEKRETATLKCYPIPRHDTVYWYQQGPGQDPQFLISFYEKMQSDKGSIPDRFSAQQFSDYHSELNMSSLELGDSALYFCASNSPQGRNGYTFGSGTRLTVV.

The gene calls are TRBV5-6 and TRBJ2-5; a weak D match, TRBD2 (5 bases). CDR1 SGHDT and CDR2 YYEEEE come from the germline V gene. This CDR3 is 12 amino acids long. V dropped 3 bases and J dropped 11 bases, with 14 bases sitting between them. The CDR3 DNA sequence: TGTGCCAGCAGCTACCCCCGGACGGGGCAGTACTTC. Its translation: CASSYPRTGQYF. The variable domain in full, with the rest retrieved from reference TRBV5-6 and TRBJ2-5, is DAGVTQSPTHLIKTRGQQVTLRCSPKSGHDTVSWYQQALGQGPQFIFQYYEEEERQRGNFPDRFSGHQFPNYSSELNVNALLLGDSALYLCASSYPRTGQYFGPGTRLLVL.

The sample holds a few counts of this clone. The V call is TRBV5-1, the J call TRBJ1-1; D remains ambiguous. There are 13 residues in the CDR3. Germline CDR1 SGHRS, CDR2 YFSETQ. V was clipped by 4 bases and J by 0 bases, with 7 bases between them. The CDR3 nucleotides are TGCGCCAGCAGCCCCAACTTGAACACTGAAGCTTTCTTT. It yields the protein CASSPNLNTEAFF.

The V call is TRBV19, the J call TRBJ1-6; 7 bases are shared with TRBD1. The CDR3 contains 18 residues. From germline, CDR1 is LNHDA and CDR2 SQIVND (reference sequence). The V gene end was trimmed by 11 bases and the J gene end by 7 bases; junction bases not matched to a gene: 23. The CDR3 sequence: CAPQGGDEGPRGNSPLHF. DNA of the CDR3: TGTGCCCCGCAGGGGGGGGATGAGGGACCCAGGGGAAATTCACCCCTCCACTTT.

The chain combines TRBV5-1 with TRBJ1-1; D is ambiguous. The CDR3 sequence is 15 residues long. The ends were cut back, 4 bases at V and 1 base at J, with 14 bases in the middle. CDR1 is SGHRS and CDR2 is YFSETQ in the germline V gene. As DNA, the CDR3 is TGCGCCAGCAGCCCGGCGCGGGTTTCGAACACTGAAGCTTTCTTT. This sequence encodes CASSPARVSNTEAFF.

The chain recombines TRBV25-1 with TRBJ1-2; 12 nucleotides line up with TRBD1. The V gene's germline CDR1 is MGHDK and CDR2 SYGVNS. This CDR3 has 17 residues. V lost 3 bases to trimming and J lost 5 bases; unmatched junction nucleotides: 10. As DNA, the CDR3 is TGTGCCAGCAGTGACCAGGGACAGGGGGCTACGAGATATGGCTACACCTTC. This sequence encodes CASSDQGQGATRYGYTF.

The V and J genes are TRBV6-6 and TRBJ2-7; TRBD1 is a possible D gene (5 bases). The CDR3 has 13 amino acids. Deletions cut 5 bases from V and 3 bases from J, with 11 bases between. The germline V gene encodes CDR1 MNHNY and CDR2 SVGAGI (reference sequence). The DNA of the CDR3 is TGTGCCAGCAGTGGTAGCAGGGACTACGAGCAGTACTTC. Translated: CASSGSRDYEQYF.

This clone was counted a single time. The CDR3 reads CASSREARSGNEQFF. The DNA of the CDR3 is TGTGCCAGCAGCCGCGAGGCTAGGAGTGGGAATGAGCAGTTCTTC. V is TRBV11-3 and J is TRBJ2-1; D remains unclear. Germline V lookup: CDR1 SGHNT, CDR2 YENEEA. The CDR3 loop spans 15 amino acids. With 5 bases removed from V and 7 bases from J, the gap between germline ends came to 18 bases.

CDR3 nucleotides: TGTGCCAGCACCACTCCGGGACAGGGGTCCTACGAGCAGTACTTC. Its protein product is CASTTPGQGSYEQYF. The chain employs TRBV7-2 and TRBJ2-7, with 10 bases that match TRBD1. Germline V gene data show CDR1 as SGHTA and CDR2 as FQGNSA. CDR3 length: 15 residues. V lost 7 bases and J lost 1; bases outside the gene matches: 7.